These 5 T cell receptor beta chains share one sample of origin, sequenced in a study of T-cell reconstitution after alpha-beta-depleted transplantation in children. TCRbeta library preparation incorporated unique molecular identifiers. TCRdb ran MiXCR on the PCR reads and lists one entry per CDR3 protein. The sample lists about 400,000 distinct CDR3 sequences, 15% to 20% occurring once. Source: PBMCs, mostly from graft donor cells, taken 360 days after TCRalphabeta/CD19-depleted stem cell transplant. All receptors derive from a boy under two years old who had a stem cell transplant for Wiskott-Aldrich syndrome, so the T cells may come from the graft donor.

This chain joins TRBV7-2 and TRBJ2-7, with TRBD2 matching 8 bases. V trimming: 3 bases; J trimming: 5 bases; junction bases outside the gene matches: 9. Germline V gives CDR1 SGHTA, CDR2 FQGNSA. The CDR3 spans 15 residues. The CDR3 here is CASSLGGRRAHEQYF. The CDR3 DNA reads as TGTGCCAGCAGCTTGGGCGGGAGGAGGGCCCACGAGCAGTACTTC.

This clonotype was seen a handful of times. The V gene is TRBV29-1, the J gene TRBJ2-7; no clear D. This CDR3 region has 12 residues. CDR1 and CDR2 from the germline V gene are SQVTM and ANQGSEA. Trimming pared 4 bases from V and 4 bases from J, leaving 11 bases between. CDR3 DNA: TGCAGCGTTGCCACTACGGTATACGAGCAGTACTTC. Translated: CSVATTVYEQYF.

The V call is TRBV4-3, the J call TRBJ2-3, with a tentative D call TRBD2 (6 bases). V was trimmed by 4 bases and J by 5 bases, leaving 19 bases between them. The V gene's germline CDR1 is LGHNA and CDR2 YSLEER. The CDR3 is made up of 16 amino acids. The DNA of the CDR3 is TGCGCCAGCAGCCCAGGGACGGGAGCGGCTAAAGATACGCAGTATTTT. Encoded protein: CASSPGTGAAKDTQYF.

This clonotype was counted a few times. The chain links TRBV10-1 to TRBJ2-2; a possible D gene is TRBD1 (6 bases). V was clipped by 5 bases and J by 5 bases, with 18 bases between them. This CDR3 has 16 residues. Germline assignment: CDR1 WNHNN and CDR2 SYGVQD (reference sequence). The CDR3 sequence is CASSKNIWGRTGELFF. The CDR3 region has the DNA TGCGCCAGCAGTAAAAACATCTGGGGGCGTACCGGGGAGCTGTTTTTT.

This clonotype has more than one count but fewer than ten. This sequence joins TRBV20-1 and TRBJ2-7; 8 nucleotides agree with TRBD2. The germline V gene encodes CDR1 DFQATT and CDR2 SNEGSKA (reference sequence). Trimming cost V 3 bases and J 7 bases; bases outside gene matches: 14. The CDR3 totals 15 residues. The CDR3 loop is CSASRRIAGRREQYF. The CDR3, as DNA: TGCAGTGCTAGCCGACGTATAGCGGGAAGGAGGGAGCAGTACTTC.